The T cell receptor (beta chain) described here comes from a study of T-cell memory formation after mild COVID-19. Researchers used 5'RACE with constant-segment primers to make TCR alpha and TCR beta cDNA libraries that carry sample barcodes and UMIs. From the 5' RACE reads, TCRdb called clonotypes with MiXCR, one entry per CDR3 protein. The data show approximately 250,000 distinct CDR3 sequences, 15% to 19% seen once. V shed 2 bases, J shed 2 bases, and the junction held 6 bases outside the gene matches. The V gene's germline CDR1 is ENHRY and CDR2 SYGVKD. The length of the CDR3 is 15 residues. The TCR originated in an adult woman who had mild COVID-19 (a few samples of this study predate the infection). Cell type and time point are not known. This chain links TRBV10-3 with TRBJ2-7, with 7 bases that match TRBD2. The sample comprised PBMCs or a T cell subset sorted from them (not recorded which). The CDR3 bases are TGTGCCATCAGTGAGCCTAGCGGAAAACCCTACGAGCAGTACTTC. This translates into CAISEPSGKPYEQYF.